The 11 T cell receptor beta chains below were found in one sample sequenced in a study of PD-1 blockade in mismatch repair-deficient tumors. TCRdb keeps only in-frame clones here, not all; method: immunoSEQ multiplex PCR. Here the sample spans about 68,000 clones, roughly 80% being singletons. The specimen comprised peripheral blood, sampled 2 weeks after starting pembrolizumab. The receptors here all came from an adult with mismatch repair-deficient cancer.

This clone was counted once. The CDR3 here is CSAIKNTEAFF. CDR3 nucleotides: TGCAGTGCTATCAAGAACACTGAAGCTTTCTTT. This chain links TRBV20-1 with TRBJ1-1; no clear D gene. The CDR3 is 11 residues long. Germline CDR1 DFQATT, CDR2 SNEGSKA (reference sequence). V lost 4 bases, J lost 1 base, and 4 bases lay in between.

A remark on this clone: Other DNA sequences in the sample encode the same CDR3. V and J are TRBV6-5 and TRBJ2-7, with D perhaps matching TRBD2 (5 bases). The V end lost 2 bases, the J end lost 6 bases, and 5 bases lay between the germline ends. Germline V lookup: CDR1 MNHEY, CDR2 SVGAGI. This CDR3 region has 11 residues. The CDR3 loop is CASSYGGEQYF. CDR3 coding DNA: TGTGCCAGCAGTTACGGAGGCGAGCAGTACTTC.

The rearrangement joins TRBV18 to TRBJ2-1; perhaps TRBD2 as D (6 bases). Germline CDR1 reads KGHSH; CDR2 reads LQKENI. The V end was cut by 5 bases, the J end by 8 bases, with 13 bases between. This CDR3 comprises 13 residues. The CDR3 DNA sequence: TGTGCCAGCTCAACAGAGGGAGGTGATGAGCAGTTCTTC. Translation: CASSTEGGDEQFF. Based on the CDR3 plus reference TRBV18 and TRBJ2-1, the full variable domain is NAGVMQNPRHLVRRRGQEARLRCSPMKGHSHVYWYRQLPEEGLKFMVYLQKENIIDESGMPKERFSAEFPKEGPSILRIQQVVRGDSAAYFCASSTEGGDEQFFGPGTRLTVL.

The chain uses TRBV13 and TRBJ1-2; D is unresolved. Per the germline V gene, CDR1 is PRHDT and CDR2 is FYEKMQ (reference sequence). The CDR3 loop spans 13 amino acids. V dropped 3 bases and J dropped 4 bases, with 9 bases sitting between them. In nucleotides, the CDR3 is TGTGCCAGCAGCTTTAACGCCGGCTATGGCTACACCTTC. Translated: CASSFNAGYGYTF.

This chain links TRBV4-1 with TRBJ2-1; 9 bases align to TRBD1. In germline, CDR1 is MGHRA, CDR2 YSYEKL. The CDR3 runs to 15 residues. Trimming took 0 bases from V and 13 from J; bases not matched to a gene: 10. The CDR3 loop is CASSQESVGTGYQFF. CDR3 DNA: TGCGCCAGCAGCCAAGAGTCCGTCGGGACAGGGTATCAGTTCTTC.

This clone was detected only a few times. This chain uses TRBV14 with TRBJ2-7, with a tentative D call TRBD2 (6 bases). This CDR3 has 15 amino acids. CDR1 is SGHDN and CDR2 is FVKESK in the germline V gene. V lost 1 base to trimming and J lost 9 bases, with 19 bases between them. CDR3 loop: CASSQGTIASTRQYF. The CDR3 DNA reads TGTGCCAGCAGCCAAGGGACTATTGCGAGTACGAGGCAGTACTTC.

The chain couples TRBV19 to TRBJ2-3, with 9 bases matching TRBD1. Germline V lookup: CDR1 LNHDA, CDR2 SQIVND (reference sequence). The CDR3 length is 13 residues. V was pared by 11 bases and J by 3 bases, with 6 bases of the junction left unmatched. CDR3 bases: TGTGCCTCGGGACAGGGTAGTACAGATACGCAGTATTTT. This sequence encodes CASGQGSTDTQYF.

The chain couples TRBV10-3 to TRBJ1-1, with D unclear. The CDR3 consists of 13 residues. V dropped 2 bases and J dropped 5 bases, with 9 bases sitting between them. Germline V gene data show CDR1 as ENHRY and CDR2 as SYGVKD. In nucleotides, the CDR3 is TGTGCCATCAGTGAGGGATTGTATACTGAAGCTTTCTTT. This gives the protein CAISEGLYTEAFF.

The genes are TRBV19 and TRBJ2-1, with unresolved D. V was pared by 4 bases and J by 3 bases, with 10 bases between. Per germline, CDR1 LNHDA and CDR2 SQIVND (reference sequence). The CDR3 totals 14 residues. The CDR3: CASSSLGRYNEQFF. CDR3 nucleotide sequence: TGTGCCAGTAGTAGTCTAGGACGCTACAATGAGCAGTTCTTC. Supplemented by reference TRBV19 and TRBJ2-1, the full variable domain reads DGGITQSPKYLFRKEGQNVTLSCEQNLNHDAMYWYRQDPGQGLRLIYYSQIVNDFQKGDIAEGYSVSREKKESFPLTVTSAQKNPTAFYLCASSSLGRYNEQFFGPGTRLTVL.

The CDR3 DNA reads TGTGCCAGCAGCTCTCCAAGAGGTGAAGCTTTCTTT. Translation: CASSSPRGEAFF. This rearrangement joins TRBV5-6 to TRBJ1-1; D uncertain. Germline V gene lookup returns CDR1 SGHDT and CDR2 YYEEEE. The germline V and J ends were trimmed by 3 bases and 7 bases, with 10 bases remaining between them. The CDR3 spans 12 residues.

This clone occurred once. CDR3 region: CASSQDFREPGTDTQYF. The CDR3 coding sequence is TGCGCCAGCAGCCAAGATTTCCGGGAGCCGGGCACAGATACGCAGTATTTT. This chain connects TRBV4-1 to TRBJ2-3; D might be TRBD2 (6 bases). CDR3 length: 17 residues. Deletions cut 0 bases from V and 1 base from J, with 14 bases between. CDR1 is MGHRA and CDR2 is YSYEKL in the germline V gene.